This T cell receptor beta chain was identified during a study of blood T cells in healthy people across ages. As to this clonotype: What it binds is unknown.

Trimming removed 0 bases from V and 3 bases from J, with 6 bases in between. Germline-derived CDR1 and CDR2 are SGDLS and YYNGEE. The CDR3 has 13 residues. Using a J-beta primer mix together with a sample-barcoded 5' primer, a second PCR was run for roughly 6 to 11 cycles. TCRdb re-analysed the 5' RACE reads in MiXCR, keeping a single row per CDR3 protein. The sample holds about 1.6 million distinct CDR3 sequences, about 35% seen once. General study points: Naive and antigen-experienced cells were not separated, limiting conclusive comparison.

V usage is TRBV9 and J usage is TRBJ1-2; D unresolved. The sequenced material came from blood. The TCR comes from a woman aged 25-40 years in good health. CDR3 region: CASSVVGDYGYTF. The CDR3 bases are TGTGCCAGCAGCGTAGTGGGTGACTATGGCTACACCTTC.